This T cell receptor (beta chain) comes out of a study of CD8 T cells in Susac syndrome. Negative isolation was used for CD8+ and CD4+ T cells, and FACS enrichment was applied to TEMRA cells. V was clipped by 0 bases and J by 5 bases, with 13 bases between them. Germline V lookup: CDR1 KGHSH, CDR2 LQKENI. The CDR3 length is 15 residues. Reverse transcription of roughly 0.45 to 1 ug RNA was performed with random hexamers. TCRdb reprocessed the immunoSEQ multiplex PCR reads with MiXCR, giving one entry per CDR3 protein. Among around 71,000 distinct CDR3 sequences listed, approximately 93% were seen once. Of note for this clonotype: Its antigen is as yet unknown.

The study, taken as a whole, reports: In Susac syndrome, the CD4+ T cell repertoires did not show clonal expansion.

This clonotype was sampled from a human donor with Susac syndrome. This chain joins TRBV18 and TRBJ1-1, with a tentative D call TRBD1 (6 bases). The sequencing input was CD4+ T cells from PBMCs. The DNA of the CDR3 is TGTGCCAGCTCACCACCATCGCAGGGGCCAACTGAAGCTTTCTTT. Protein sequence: CASSPPSQGPTEAFF.